This TCR beta chain derives from a study of blood T cell repertoires in COVID-19. As for the study in general: Samples taken during acute and convalescent COVID-19 were collected in the United States, Italy and Spain. T cells, B-cell-depleted T cells, or PBMCs supplied cDNA or gDNA.

The CDR3 runs 13 residues. Trimming removed 2 bases at V and 5 bases at J, with 9 bases between. From germline, CDR1 is MNHEY and CDR2 SVGAGI. As to this clone: The sample has other DNA sequences that encode this CDR3 too.

In the original analysis: Amplification with reference gene primers provided the estimates of nucleated cell counts. Clones were read by immunoSEQ multiplex PCR, and TCRdb kept only the in-frame ones, dropping some. For V, J and clone size, that table is used; D and trimming come from the DNA. This sample has about 83,000 clones; roughly 87% occur once, and the top ten carry under 3%. Sequencing was done on a sample of peripheral blood. The clonotype comes from a woman in her 50s with active or convalescent COVID-19. V is TRBV6-5 and J is TRBJ1-1; the D gene is possibly TRBD1 (6 bases). The CDR3 sequence: CASSYGRGTEAFF. The DNA of the CDR3 is TGTGCCAGCAGTTACGGAAGGGGGACTGAAGCTTTCTTT.